The 24 T cell receptor beta chains in this list originate from one sample, sequenced in a study of cytomegalovirus exposure and HLA in healthy donors. The PCR made use of 60 Vbeta and 13 Jbeta primers. The protocol was immunoSEQ multiplex PCR, while the TCRdb copy is restricted to in-frame clones and leaves out a portion. The sample shows 80,000 or so clones, around 75% of them seen only once. The specimen was PBMCs. Every receptor here comes from a woman in her thirties or forties in good health and CMV-seronegative.

This clone was detected only a few times. V usage is TRBV7-6 and J usage is TRBJ1-1; D ambiguous. Germline-derived CDR1 and CDR2 are SGHVS and FNYEAQ. The V gene lost 4 bases and the J gene lost 3 bases, with 9 bases spanning the gap. The CDR3 covers 13 residues. CDR3 in amino acids: CASSSWADTEAFF. The CDR3 DNA sequence: TGTGCCAGCAGCTCCTGGGCCGACACTGAAGCTTTCTTT.

This chain uses TRBV2 with TRBJ2-5; possible D gene TRBD2, 6 bases. Germline V CDR1 and CDR2: SNHLY, FYNNEI. Trimming took 4 bases from V and 5 from J, leaving 11 bases between them. This CDR3 spans 13 amino acids. The CDR3 sequence is CASSGRGGETQYF. The CDR3 DNA reads as TGTGCCAGCAGTGGGAGGGGCGGGGAGACCCAGTACTTC.

V usage is TRBV11-2 and J usage is TRBJ1-1; D remains unclear. Trimming pared 3 bases from V and 5 bases from J, leaving 7 bases between. In germline, CDR1 is SGHAT, CDR2 FQNNGV. The CDR3 is made up of 12 amino acids. For the CDR3, the DNA is TGTGCCAGCAGCTTTCGGGTAACTGAAGCTTTCTTT. It codes for CASSFRVTEAFF.

The chain joins TRBV25-1 to TRBJ2-1; weak D call: TRBD2 (5 bases). Germline CDR1 reads MGHDK; CDR2 reads SYGVNS. The germline V and J ends were trimmed by 8 bases and 4 bases, with 27 bases remaining between them. This CDR3 comprises 18 residues. In DNA, the CDR3 is TGTGCCAGCGGGGAGACTAACGGAGGTAAAAGGGTATACAATGAGCAGTTCTTC. Its translation is CASGETNGGKRVYNEQFF.

This chain connects TRBV27 to TRBJ2-1; D not resolved. V was clipped by 5 bases and J by 7 bases, with 6 bases between them. The CDR3 is 11 residues long. Germline CDR1 MNHEY, CDR2 SMNVEV (reference sequence). The CDR3 region is CASSQFNEQFF. The CDR3 DNA is TGTGCCAGCAGTCAATTTAATGAGCAGTTCTTC.

The chain has TRBV10-1 and TRBJ1-3; D remains unclear. V lost 3 bases and J lost 0, with 15 bases in between. This CDR3 has 17 residues. Germline assignment: CDR1 WNHNN and CDR2 SYGVQD (reference sequence). The CDR3 loop is CASSEWQVGSSGNTIYF. The CDR3 coding sequence is TGCGCCAGCAGTGAATGGCAGGTCGGGAGCTCTGGAAACACCATATATTTT.

This rearrangement joins TRBV9 to TRBJ1-4, with D perhaps matching TRBD1 (6 bases). Germline assignment: CDR1 SGDLS and CDR2 YYNGEE. The V gene lost 0 bases and the J gene lost 7 bases, with 13 bases spanning the gap. The CDR3 contains 15 residues. The CDR3 is CASSVGVGAVEKLFF. The CDR3 region has the DNA TGTGCCAGCAGCGTAGGGGTGGGGGCTGTTGAAAAACTGTTTTTT.

This sequence joins TRBV27 and TRBJ2-3, with D possibly TRBD2 on 6 matching bases. The CDR3 has 14 residues. The germline V gene has CDR1 MNHEY and CDR2 SMNVEV (reference sequence). Trimming cost V 3 bases and J 0 bases, with 7 bases left between them. CDR3 nucleotide sequence: TGTGCCAGCAGTTTGGGACTCAGCACAGATACGCAGTATTTT. Translated, it gives CASSLGLSTDTQYF.

The V gene is TRBV7-2, the J gene TRBJ2-7; D is ambiguous. CDR1 and CDR2 from the germline V gene are SGHTA and FQGNSA. Trimming stripped 1 base from V and 2 bases from J, with 12 bases between. This CDR3 contains 15 residues. DNA of the CDR3: TGTGCCAGCAGCTTAGAAAGACATGATGCCTACGAGCAGTACTTC. Translation gives CASSLERHDAYEQYF.

The J gene is TRBJ1-6, the V gene TRBV9, with D maybe TRBD1 (6 bases). Germline loops: CDR1 SGDLS, CDR2 YYNGEE. The CDR3 length is 16 residues. V lost 3 bases, J lost 6 bases, and 16 bases lay in between. In nucleotides, the CDR3 is TGTGCCAGCAGCGCAGACCCCGGGACATTTAATTCACCCCTCCACTTT. It specifies CASSADPGTFNSPLHF. The entire variable domain, with the rest obtained from reference TRBV9 and TRBJ1-6, is as follows: DSGVTQTPKHLITATGQRVTLRCSPRSGDLSVYWYQQSLDQGLQFLIQYYNGEERAKGNILERFSAQQFPDLHSELNLSSLELGDSALYFCASSADPGTFNSPLHFGNGTRLTVT.

This clone was observed a single time. The chain uses TRBV7-8 and TRBJ2-7; TRBD1 matches at 11 bases. Germline V CDR1 and CDR2: SGHVS, FQNEAQ. CDR3 length equals 15 residues. The V gene end was trimmed by 5 bases and the J gene end by 3 bases; junction bases not matched to a gene: 6. CDR3 amino acids: CASSALGTGGYEQYF. The CDR3 DNA reads as TGTGCCAGCAGCGCACTAGGGACAGGGGGCTACGAGCAGTACTTC.

About this clone: The germline gene is not matched at one end of the junction; a read error may be the cause. This rearrangement joins TRBV7-9 to TRBJ2-3; tentative D call: TRBD2 (5 bases). CDR1 is SEHNR and CDR2 is FQNEAQ in the germline V gene (reference sequence). The CDR3 sequence is 12 residues long. The CDR3 DNA is TGTTCCAGCGGAGAGGTGGAGGAAACGCAGTATTTT. It translates to CSSGEVEETQYF.

To note about this clone: The junction and the germline gene differ at one end; a read error may be behind it. The V and J genes are TRBV7-7 and TRBJ2-2; 9 positions agree with TRBD2. Per germline, CDR1 SSHAT and CDR2 FNYEAQ (reference sequence). This CDR3 contains 15 residues. CDR3 DNA sequence: TGTGCCAGCACCTTAGGTGGGACTAGCCCCGGGGAGCTGTTTTTT. Protein product: CASTLGGTSPGELFF.

The chain carries TRBV2 and TRBJ1-1; no clear D gene. V lost 5 bases to trimming and J lost 11 bases, with 12 bases between them. The CDR3 is made up of 11 amino acids. CDR1 SNHLY and CDR2 FYNNEI come from the germline V gene. In nucleotides, the CDR3 is TGTGCCAGCAGTATCACCGTGCGGGCTTTCTTT. Encoded protein: CASSITVRAFF.

The rearrangement joins TRBV5-1 to TRBJ2-3; TRBD2 matches 12 bases. The CDR3 consists of 15 residues. J lost 6 bases, V lost 3 bases, and 5 bases had no gene match. Germline CDR1 is SGHRS and CDR2 is YFSETQ. CDR3 residues: CASSSGLAGPDTQYF. The DNA of the CDR3 is TGCGCCAGCAGCTCCGGACTAGCGGGACCTGATACGCAGTATTTT. The whole variable domain, filled in from reference TRBV5-1 and TRBJ2-3, reads KAGVTQTPRYLIKTRGQQVTLSCSPISGHRSVSWYQQTPGQGLQFLFEYFSETQRNKGNFPGRFSGRQFSNSRSEMNVSTLELGDSALYLCASSSGLAGPDTQYFGPGTRLTVL.

V gene TRBV29-1 combines with J gene TRBJ2-7; D remains ambiguous. This CDR3 has 12 residues. The germline CDR1 and CDR2 sequences are SQVTM and ANQGSEA. Trimming shortened V by 0 bases and J by 1 base, and 4 bases separated the two germline ends. The chain's CDR3 is CSVEDRSYEQYF. CDR3 bases: TGCAGCGTTGAAGACAGATCCTACGAGCAGTACTTC.

This clone was picked up one time. This sequence joins TRBV6-5 and TRBJ2-4; 7 positions agree with TRBD2. CDR1 MNHEY and CDR2 SVGAGI come from the germline V gene. With 0 bases clipped from V and 7 bases from J, the junction kept 3 bases outside the gene matches. The CDR3 runs 14 residues. The CDR3 DNA sequence: TGTGCCAGCAGTTACTCGTGGGGGGGGAACATTCAGTACTTC. Its protein is CASSYSWGGNIQYF.

The chain links TRBV27 to TRBJ2-1; D is unresolved. Germline assignment: CDR1 MNHEY and CDR2 SMNVEV (reference sequence). The CDR3 sequence is 15 residues long. The V end was cut by 2 bases, the J end by 0 bases, with 8 bases between. The CDR3 DNA is TGTGCCAGCAGTTTAGCTGGGCCCTCCTACAATGAGCAGTTCTTC. Its translation is CASSLAGPSYNEQFF.

The V call is TRBV5-5, the J call TRBJ1-6; D unclear. The CDR3 covers 16 residues. V lost 4 bases to trimming and J lost 0 bases, with 11 bases between them. Germline values: CDR1 SGHKS, CDR2 YYEKEE (reference sequence). The CDR3 region is CASSPDSSSYNSPLHF. In DNA, the CDR3 is TGTGCCAGCAGCCCGGACTCGAGCTCCTATAATTCACCCCTCCACTTT.

CDR3 in DNA: TGTGCCAGTAGTAACAGGGGTAATTCACCCCTCCACTTT. It translates to CASSNRGNSPLHF. The chain employs TRBV19 and TRBJ1-6, with 7 bases lining up with TRBD1. Per germline, CDR1 LNHDA and CDR2 SQIVND (reference sequence). V lost 4 bases, J lost 6 bases, and 0 bases stayed unmatched. This CDR3 has 13 residues.

CDR3 in DNA: TGTGCCAGCAGCCCCTCGGACATCGTGCAGGGCACTGAAGCTTTCTTT. It yields the protein CASSPSDIVQGTEAFF. The chain is built from TRBV7-9 and TRBJ1-1, with D possibly matching TRBD1 (5 bases). CDR1 and CDR2 (germline): SEHNR, FQNEAQ (reference sequence). The CDR3 contains 16 residues. V was clipped by 5 bases and J by 4 bases, with 20 bases between them.

The chain couples TRBV30 to TRBJ2-5; 8 bases line up with TRBD1. The germline CDR1 and CDR2 sequences are GTSNPN and SVGIG (reference sequence). The V gene end was trimmed by 0 bases and the J gene end by 5 bases; junction bases not matched to a gene: 35. This CDR3 comprises 24 residues. The CDR3 reads CAWSVSQILPEALPQGAVRETQYF. In DNA form, the CDR3 reads TGTGCCTGGAGTGTATCCCAAATTCTCCCCGAGGCCCTACCCCAGGGGGCCGTGCGGGAGACCCAGTACTTC.

The sample holds a few counts of this clone. This chain connects TRBV5-6 to TRBJ1-2, with 9 bases fitting TRBD1. The CDR3 has 15 residues. Trimming took 3 bases from V and 10 from J; bases not matched to a gene: 13. Germline V lookup: CDR1 SGHDT, CDR2 YYEEEE. CDR3 loop: CASSYTGTGFALYTF. In DNA, the CDR3 is TGTGCCAGCAGCTATACCGGGACAGGGTTTGCTCTCTACACCTTC.

The chain combines TRBV30 with TRBJ1-4; 8 nucleotides line up with TRBD1. The length of the CDR3 is 16 residues. The V gene's germline CDR1 is GTSNPN and CDR2 SVGIG (reference sequence). With V trimmed by 8 bases and J by 0 bases, 11 bases remained unmatched. The CDR3 loop reads CAPQRQGISTNEKLFF. The CDR3, as DNA: TGTGCCCCCCAGCGACAGGGGATTTCAACTAATGAAAAACTGTTTTTT.